These 7 T cell receptor beta chains were all obtained from the same sample, sequenced in a study of T cell changes during pregnancy in multiple sclerosis. Data came from immunoSEQ multiplex PCR; TCRdb stores just in-frame clones and leaves some out. This sample has tens of thousands of clones, with 85% to 90% found just once. The sequencing here drew on CD8+ T cells from peripheral blood mononuclear cells, taken in the second trimester of pregnancy. The receptor set was obtained from a female donor with multiple sclerosis, enrolled in a pregnancy study.

The J gene is TRBJ2-1, the V gene TRBV15, with 7 bases aligning to TRBD1. Unmatched junction bases numbered 14, after V lost 4 bases and J lost 5 bases. Germline V gene sequence: CDR1 LNHNV, CDR2 YYDKDF (reference sequence). There are 17 residues in the CDR3. The CDR3 is CATSNHPPGQRHNEQFF. The CDR3, as DNA: TGTGCCACCAGCAACCACCCTCCGGGACAGCGACACAATGAGCAGTTCTTC.

The chain is built from TRBV19 and TRBJ2-1; 9 nucleotides agree with TRBD1. The junction had 2 bases not matched to a gene; V was cut back by 5 bases and J by 6 bases. This CDR3 has 13 amino acids. Germline lookup yields CDR1 LNHDA and CDR2 SQIVND (reference sequence). The CDR3 loop is CASSPTGGNEQFF. The CDR3 bases are TGTGCCAGTAGTCCGACAGGGGGCAATGAGCAGTTCTTC.

The gene calls are TRBV15 and TRBJ2-3, with TRBD2 matching over 8 bases. This CDR3 region has 16 residues. In germline, CDR1 is LNHNV, CDR2 YYDKDF (reference sequence). V was clipped by 1 base and J by 1 base; unmatched bases: 4. Here the CDR3 DNA reads TGTGCCACCAGCAGAGGGGATAGCGGGGGCACAGATACGCAGTATTTT. Its translation: CATSRGDSGGTDTQYF.

The chain joins TRBV25-1 to TRBJ1-2; a weak D match, TRBD1 (6 bases). Germline assignment: CDR1 MGHDK and CDR2 SYGVNS. V lost 7 bases and J 6 bases, leaving 12 bases between the germline ends. This CDR3 region has 12 residues. The CDR3 sequence is CASTTGQNGYTF. For the CDR3, the DNA is TGTGCCAGCACGACAGGTCAGAATGGCTACACCTTC.

V and J are TRBV5-1 and TRBJ2-3, with 7 bases lining up with TRBD2. The CDR3 loop spans 16 amino acids. Germline trimming cut 1 base from V and 2 bases from J; bases unmatched to any gene: 7. CDR1 is SGHRS and CDR2 is YFSETQ in the germline V gene. DNA of the CDR3: TGCGCCAGCAGCTTGAAGAGCGGGGCGGCCACAGATACGCAGTATTTT. Translating it yields CASSLKSGAATDTQYF.

The CDR3 is CASSSVREALNYGYTF. The CDR3 nucleotides are TGCGCCAGCAGCTCTGTGAGGGAGGCCCTTAACTATGGCTACACCTTC. The rearrangement links TRBV5-1 to TRBJ1-2; no clear D. The CDR3 is made up of 16 amino acids. Trimming took off 3 bases at V and 1 base at J, with 16 bases between the two ends. In germline, CDR1 is SGHRS, CDR2 YFSETQ.

The DNA for the CDR3 is TGTGCCACAGGATCCGGGACAGGGCTTACTCAGCCCCAGCATTTT. Amino acids: CATGSGTGLTQPQHF. V and J are TRBV10-3 and TRBJ1-5; 9 nucleotides align to TRBD1. CDR3 length: 15 amino acids. Germline V gives CDR1 ENHRY, CDR2 SYGVKD. The junction had 13 bases not matched to a gene; V was cut back by 10 bases and J by 6 bases.